This is a list of T cell receptor beta chains from one sample in a study of regulatory T cells in long-lasting Graves disease. In TCRdb, the multiplex PCR reads were re-called with MiXCR into one record per CDR3 protein. This table holds 400,000 to 500,000 distinct CDR3 sequences, about 20% found once. This specimen was peripheral blood mononuclear cells (PBMCs), taken when the disease was refractory, from a patient treated with antithyroid drugs. The receptors here all came from a female donor with Graves disease. Each CDR3 is given without its conserved first and last residue. A row's size may be missing; if present it is once, few, many or a size class.

v_call,clone_size,cdr3_aa
TRBV7-7,NA,ASSSGPSADNEQF
TRBV7-2,many,ASSLIAQGGTQY
TRBV6-1,many,ASRKDLPSEQY
TRBV20-1,NA,SARPGTGNYEQY
TRBV7-8,NA,ASSLDRTGAQPQH
TRBV6-1,many,ASSLGQGGETQY
TRBV7-9,many,ASSPPEETQY
TRBV19,NA,ASTLEGVTEAF
TRBV13,once,ASSTRQSLAGELQETQY
TRBV28,NA,ASSLLDRALTGELF
TRBV9,many,ASNQGGGQETQY
TRBV7-9,few,ASSFYMTGGGNTIY
TRBV20-1,NA,SASSLQGDEKLF
TRBV4-1,NA,ASSQVSGALEKLF
TRBV11-1,many,ASSPRNSGTYEQY
TRBV29-1,many,SVFGHTGELF
TRBV29-1,many,SAEPGTGVDGYT
TRBV27,NA,ASRQTGMKNIQY
TRBV5-1,NA,ASSLDGRETQY
TRBV12-3/TRBV12-4,many,ASSPGRIYEQY
TRBV7-3,many,ASSYFRAMRNTEAF
TRBV6-1,many,ASREPGAHTEAF
TRBV7-8,many,ASSLTGRKETQY
TRBV13,many,ASSPQSVRREATEKETQY
TRBV12-3/TRBV12-4,many,ASSPDSWGTGELF
TRBV6-9,few,ASSYQRQGASEAF
TRBV20-1,NA,SARDVGGSYNEQF
TRBV2,NA,ASSVDRGYF
TRBV12-3/TRBV12-4,many,ASSSTWKTHYT
TRBV12-3/TRBV12-4,many,ASSLGQGKTEAF
TRBV7-2,NA,ASSLAPGQGYGQY
TRBV6-1,many,ASSVQGFQPQH
TRBV28,many,ASRSSGTIYEQY
TRBV12-5,many,ASGMTGLQTQY
TRBV7-7,NA,ASSSTGEGETQY
TRBV27,many,ATKGYRGVRTEQF
TRBV28,many,ASSLTGTGEKETQY
TRBV2,many,ASTLTGAGYT
TRBV5-1,few,ASSLGQTGETQY
TRBV7-3,few,ASSLTPTGAYEQY
TRBV9,once,ASSVGAGQGAQGQY
TRBV3-1,NA,ASSQDKVLRIPGELF
TRBV28,NA,ASSPHHDHTGELF
TRBV29-1,many,SVGEGYEQY
TRBV6-1,many,ASSEWGVNTEAF
TRBV20-1,many,SAISGYT
TRBV28,many,ASGAVGYNEQF
TRBV9,many,ASSVGGWGTGELF
TRBV6-2/TRBV6-3,many,ASTAATGFGETQY
TRBV2,many,ASSELRWGTGELF
TRBV9,few,ASSVVPWDEQY
TRBV15,many,ATSGDRHSEQY
TRBV5-1,NA,ASSFETGGANIQY
TRBV11-2,few,ASTTSRWGGTNEKLF
TRBV2,NA,ASSGADNTGELF
TRBV10-3,NA,AISDSRFVYEQY